Ten or more counts support the clone carrying this TCR beta chain. The second PCR ran roughly 6 to 12 cycles with a sample-barcoded 5' primer and J-beta primers. One entry per CDR3 protein results from TCRdb running MiXCR on the 5' RACE reads. Of 750,000 to 950,000 distinct CDR3 sequences listed, 29% are singletons. The data derive from a study of blood T cells in healthy people across ages. RNA extraction gave at least 5 micrograms of total RNA per sample. These records were also assigned to another study, of T cells of mothers and their children. This second report adds: Nobody spotted any persistent microchimeric T cell clones.

Sequences were obtained from blood. The TCR originated in a woman aged 40 to 50 in good health.

The CDR3 coding sequence is TGTGCCAGCAGCTTAGCCCTAGAGCACGATGAGCAGTTCTTC. It translates to CASSLALEHDEQFF. The rearrangement joins TRBV7-2 to TRBJ2-1; no definite D call. This CDR3 comprises 14 residues. Germline CDR1 reads SGHTA; CDR2 reads FQGNSA. The ends were cut back, 0 bases at V and 8 bases at J, with 11 bases in the middle. Using reference TRBV7-2 and TRBJ2-1 for the parts outside the CDR3, the full variable domain is GAGVSQSPSNKVTEKGKDVELRCDPISGHTALYWYRQSLGQGLEFLIYFQGNSAPDKSGLPSDRFSAERTGGSVSTLTIQRTQQEDSAVYLCASSLALEHDEQFFGPGTRLTVL.